These T cell receptor beta chains were read from a single sample in a study of regulatory T cells in long-lasting Graves disease. TCRdb reprocessed the multiplex PCR reads via MiXCR and lists one record per CDR3 protein. There are roughly 300,000 distinct CDR3 sequences in the sample; under 25% occur only once, and about 56% lies in the top ten. The sample consisted of peripheral blood mononuclear cells (PBMCs), taken when the disease was refractory, from a patient treated with antithyroid drugs. These TCRs come from a female donor with Graves disease. Both conserved end residues are trimmed from each CDR3. Not all rows give a size; the values are once, few, many and, for expanded clones, a class.

size: -
V: TRBV10-3
J: TRBJ2-7
CDR3: AIRLAGGNDEQY

size: -
V: TRBV7-8
J: TRBJ2-1
CDR3: ASSAPGGLAGGWDNEQF

size: -
V: TRBV5-6
J: TRBJ2-3
CDR3: ASSSLGRPSTDTQY

size: few
V: TRBV28
J: TRBJ2-7
CDR3: ASSDRTSYEQY

size: few
V: TRBV5-1
J: TRBJ2-2
CDR3: ASRLAGYTGELF

size: many
V: TRBV7-2
J: TRBJ2-7
CDR3: ASSSRTSGPYEQY

size: -
V: TRBV19
J: TRBJ1-1
CDR3: ASSTPVTEAF

size: -
V: TRBV4-3
J: TRBJ1-3
CDR3: ASSPLYGPASGNTIY

size: few
V: TRBV20-1
J: TRBJ1-1
CDR3: SASFPPRQPLNTEAF

size: -
V: TRBV12-3/TRBV12-4
J: TRBJ1-1
CDR3: ACRRGQGARNTEAF

size: -
V: TRBV12-3/TRBV12-4
J: TRBJ2-5
CDR3: AIRLVGETQY

size: many
V: TRBV11-2
J: TRBJ2-4
CDR3: ASSLSPGLADIQY

size: -
V: TRBV20-1
J: TRBJ1-1
CDR3: SAPLGESPEAF

size: -
V: TRBV29-1
J: TRBJ1-1
CDR3: SVLRGRSTEAF

size: -
V: TRBV24-1
J: TRBJ2-1
CDR3: ATTHDHNEQF

size: once
V: TRBV27
J: TRBJ2-7
CDR3: ASSLLPTGGFYEQY

size: -
V: TRBV5-1
J: TRBJ2-2
CDR3: ASSLDPANTGELF

size: -
V: TRBV6-5
J: TRBJ1-1
CDR3: ASSYVIRGEAF

size: -
V: TRBV9
J: TRBJ2-2
CDR3: ASSVGGGELF

size: few
V: TRBV5-1
J: TRBJ2-7
CDR3: ASSLRFGGETYEQY

size: few
V: TRBV11-2
J: TRBJ2-6
CDR3: ASSLVQASSGANVLT

size: many
V: TRBV11-2
J: TRBJ1-2
CDR3: ASSLNPTANYGYT

size: few
V: TRBV29-1
J: TRBJ1-4
CDR3: SVEGQPTGDSNEKLF

size: many
V: TRBV2
J: TRBJ2-7
CDR3: ASSGQYEQY

size: many
V: TRBV6-1
J: TRBJ1-2
CDR3: ASRAGTDLYGYT

size: many
V: TRBV28
J: TRBJ2-7
CDR3: ASSLLLAGDEQY

size: -
V: TRBV7-9
J: TRBJ1-1
CDR3: ASGGRAFGNTEAF

size: -
V: TRBV28
J: TRBJ2-2
CDR3: ASSSRGTGSFNTGELF

size: few
V: TRBV27
J: TRBJ1-1
CDR3: ASSLLKAF

size: -
V: TRBV6-2/TRBV6-3
J: TRBJ2-7
CDR3: ASSYPTDPYEQY

size: -
V: TRBV6-2/TRBV6-3
J: TRBJ1-1
CDR3: ASSLFTGGTEAF

size: many
V: TRBV20-1
J: TRBJ2-7
CDR3: SARDLAGNSYEQY

size: few
V: TRBV12-3/TRBV12-4
J: TRBJ2-3
CDR3: ASSGTLAGDPTQY

size: many
V: TRBV2
J: TRBJ2-5
CDR3: ASRGTVQETQY

size: few
V: TRBV30
J: TRBJ1-4
CDR3: AWTSGFNEKLF

size: -
V: TRBV4-1
J: TRBJ1-1
CDR3: ASSQRGSGTEAF

size: few
V: TRBV4-1
J: TRBJ2-5
CDR3: ASSQEGFGGGRETQY

size: -
V: TRBV29-1
J: TRBJ2-2
CDR3: SAGSGVGTGELF

size: -
V: TRBV12-3/TRBV12-4
J: TRBJ2-7
CDR3: ASNFSSGAYEQY

size: -
V: TRBV2
J: TRBJ2-3
CDR3: ASSVQRESTDTQY

size: many
V: TRBV6-1
J: TRBJ1-1
CDR3: ATAPPQLNTEAF

size: many
V: TRBV28
J: TRBJ1-1
CDR3: ASSPNTEAF